This is a list of T cell receptor beta chains from one sample in a study of T cell responses to AZD1222 COVID-19 vaccine. The method was immunoSEQ multiplex PCR; TCRdb's version includes in-frame clones alone and lacks a portion of them. The table includes some 100,000 clones, 80% to 90% detected once. The material was peripheral blood, obtained on day 0 of AZD1222 vaccination. All receptors come from an adult in good health. Each CDR3 is given with its conserved first and last residue. The order of the fields is J gene, D gene, clone size, V gene, CDR3 protein, CDR3 DNA. D genes are given only for firm matches. Clone size appears in some rows only: once, few, many, or a class for an expanded clone.

j_gene: TRBJ2-4
d_gene: NA
abundance: NA
v_gene: TRBV3-1/TRBV3-2
CDR3aa: CASSIPVPIAKKNIQYF
CDR3nt: TGTGCCAGCAGCATACCTGTTCCCATTGCAAAGAAAAACATTCAGTACTTC

j_gene: TRBJ1-5
d_gene: NA
abundance: NA
v_gene: TRBV7-2
CDR3aa: CASSLAEGRQPQHF
CDR3nt: TGTGCCAGCAGCTTAGCGGAGGGGAGGCAGCCCCAGCATTTT

j_gene: TRBJ1-4
d_gene: NA
abundance: NA
v_gene: TRBV27
CDR3aa: CASSGLINEKLFF
CDR3nt: TGTGCCAGCAGTGGGCTGATTAATGAAAAACTGTTTTTT

j_gene: TRBJ2-3
d_gene: NA
abundance: NA
v_gene: TRBV6-4
CDR3aa: CASSPGTTSTDTQYF
CDR3nt: TGTGCCAGCAGCCCGGGGACGACTAGCACAGATACGCAGTATTTT

j_gene: TRBJ2-3
d_gene: TRBD2
abundance: once
v_gene: TRBV9
CDR3aa: CASSPRLAFLTDTQYF
CDR3nt: TGTGCCAGCAGTCCTCGACTAGCTTTCCTCACAGATACGCAGTATTTT

j_gene: TRBJ1-3
d_gene: NA
abundance: NA
v_gene: TRBV6-5
CDR3aa: CAILAGNTIYF
CDR3nt: TGTGCCATTTTGGCTGGAAACACCATATATTTT

j_gene: TRBJ1-3
d_gene: NA
abundance: NA
v_gene: TRBV9
CDR3aa: CASSVEGNSGNTIYF
CDR3nt: TGTGCCAGCAGCGTAGAAGGGAACTCTGGAAACACCATATATTTT

j_gene: TRBJ2-1
d_gene: TRBD1
abundance: NA
v_gene: TRBV24-1
CDR3aa: CATSDLQGGTGQYNEQFF
CDR3nt: TGTGCCACCAGTGATTTGCAAGGTGGGACAGGGCAATACAATGAGCAGTTCTTC

j_gene: TRBJ1-1
d_gene: NA
abundance: once
v_gene: TRBV6-2/TRBV6-3
CDR3aa: CASSFAGAGTEAFF
CDR3nt: TGTGCCAGCAGTTTTGCGGGGGCGGGTACTGAAGCTTTCTTT

j_gene: TRBJ2-3
d_gene: TRBD2
abundance: NA
v_gene: TRBV6-9
CDR3aa: CASSYEPVGLAGGGVHTDTQYF
CDR3nt: TGTGCCAGCAGTTATGAACCTGTCGGACTAGCGGGAGGGGGTGTCCACACAGATACGCAGTATTTT

j_gene: TRBJ2-3
d_gene: TRBD1
abundance: NA
v_gene: TRBV5-8
CDR3aa: CASSLGRDRVGDTQYF
CDR3nt: TGTGCCAGCAGCTTGGGCCGGGACAGGGTAGGAGATACGCAGTATTTT

j_gene: TRBJ1-6
d_gene: TRBD1
abundance: NA
v_gene: TRBV7-6
CDR3aa: CASSSLGQVGPLHF
CDR3nt: TGTGCCAGCAGCTCTTTAGGACAGGTCGGACCCCTCCACTTT

j_gene: TRBJ1-5
d_gene: NA
abundance: NA
v_gene: TRBV19
CDR3aa: CASSMSDSRTWYSNQPQHF
CDR3nt: TGTGCCAGTAGTATGAGTGACAGCCGGACTTGGTATAGCAATCAGCCCCAGCATTTT

j_gene: TRBJ1-1
d_gene: TRBD1
abundance: NA
v_gene: TRBV5-1
CDR3aa: CASAEQGSVNTEAFF
CDR3nt: TGCGCCAGTGCCGAACAGGGGAGCGTGAACACTGAAGCTTTCTTT

j_gene: TRBJ2-1
d_gene: NA
abundance: NA
v_gene: TRBV15
CDR3aa: CATSRDGRNEQFF
CDR3nt: TGTGCCACCAGCAGAGACGGCCGGAATGAGCAGTTCTTC

j_gene: TRBJ1-1
d_gene: NA
abundance: once
v_gene: TRBV14
CDR3aa: CASSLFLNTEAFF
CDR3nt: TGTGCCAGCAGCCTATTCCTAAACACTGAAGCTTTCTTT

j_gene: TRBJ2-2
d_gene: NA
abundance: NA
v_gene: TRBV14
CDR3aa: CASSQDFRQGTNTGELFF
CDR3nt: TGTGCCAGCAGCCAAGATTTTCGGCAGGGGACCAACACCGGGGAGCTGTTTTTT

j_gene: TRBJ1-6
d_gene: TRBD1
abundance: NA
v_gene: TRBV7-2
CDR3aa: CASSTGTGQSPLHF
CDR3nt: TGTGCCAGCAGCACCGGGACAGGGCAATCACCCCTCCACTTT

j_gene: TRBJ2-3
d_gene: TRBD2
abundance: NA
v_gene: TRBV11-2
CDR3aa: CASSLDGVAGHTQYF
CDR3nt: TGTGCCAGCAGCTTAGATGGGGTAGCGGGACATACGCAGTATTTT

j_gene: TRBJ1-2
d_gene: NA
abundance: NA
v_gene: TRBV3-1/TRBV3-2
CDR3aa: CASSQVSGNYGYTF
CDR3nt: TGTGCCAGCAGCCAAGTATCAGGGAACTATGGCTACACCTTC

j_gene: TRBJ1-3
d_gene: NA
abundance: NA
v_gene: TRBV19
CDR3aa: CASNPMKVSGNTIYF
CDR3nt: TGTGCCAGTAACCCGATGAAAGTCTCTGGAAACACCATATATTTT

j_gene: TRBJ1-4
d_gene: NA
abundance: NA
v_gene: TRBV11-2
CDR3aa: CASSLMGLRNEKLFF
CDR3nt: TGTGCCAGCAGCTTAATGGGTTTGAGGAATGAAAAACTGTTTTTT

j_gene: TRBJ2-2
d_gene: NA
abundance: few
v_gene: TRBV19
CDR3aa: CASSIRVLNTGELFF
CDR3nt: TGTGCCAGTAGTATCAGAGTCCTGAACACCGGGGAGCTGTTTTTT

j_gene: TRBJ1-5
d_gene: NA
abundance: once
v_gene: TRBV6-2/TRBV6-3
CDR3aa: CASSYSWGGRPQHF
CDR3nt: TGTGCCAGCAGTTACTCGTGGGGGGGACGGCCCCAGCATTTT

j_gene: TRBJ1-4
d_gene: TRBD1
abundance: few
v_gene: TRBV10-3
CDR3aa: CAISESWGDRGYEKLFF
CDR3nt: TGTGCCATCAGTGAGAGTTGGGGGGACAGGGGGTACGAAAAACTGTTTTTT

j_gene: TRBJ1-5
d_gene: NA
abundance: NA
v_gene: TRBV3-1/TRBV3-2
CDR3aa: CASRVRLQPQHF
CDR3nt: TGTGCCTCCCGGGTCCGGCTTCAGCCCCAGCATTTT

j_gene: TRBJ1-1
d_gene: TRBD1
abundance: NA
v_gene: TRBV5-1
CDR3aa: CASSMGQSGTEAFF
CDR3nt: TGCGCCAGCAGCATGGGACAGTCGGGCACTGAAGCTTTCTTT

j_gene: TRBJ1-6
d_gene: NA
abundance: NA
v_gene: TRBV5-6
CDR3aa: CASSDGGSNRSPLHF
CDR3nt: TGTGCCAGCAGCGATGGGGGTAGCAATCGCTCACCCCTCCACTTT

j_gene: TRBJ2-7
d_gene: NA
abundance: NA
v_gene: TRBV11-3
CDR3aa: CASRTGTLDEQYF
CDR3nt: TGTGCCAGCAGGACAGGGACTCTTGACGAGCAGTACTTC

j_gene: TRBJ2-7
d_gene: TRBD1
abundance: NA
v_gene: TRBV6-5
CDR3aa: CASSKLTGREYEQYF
CDR3nt: TGTGCCAGCAGTAAACTGACAGGGAGAGAATACGAGCAGTACTTC

j_gene: TRBJ1-1
d_gene: NA
abundance: NA
v_gene: TRBV7-2
CDR3aa: CASSSPQRAARYTEAFF
CDR3nt: TGTGCCAGCAGCTCACCTCAAAGGGCTGCTCGGTACACTGAAGCTTTCTTT

j_gene: TRBJ2-1
d_gene: NA
abundance: NA
v_gene: TRBV7-8
CDR3aa: CASGRGGGIINEQFF
CDR3nt: TGTGCCAGTGGAAGAGGGGGCGGGATTATCAATGAGCAGTTCTTC

j_gene: TRBJ1-2
d_gene: NA
abundance: once
v_gene: TRBV5-1
CDR3aa: CASSPATLGGYTF
CDR3nt: TGCGCCAGCAGCCCCGCCACATTGGGTGGCTACACCTTC

j_gene: TRBJ2-3
d_gene: NA
abundance: NA
v_gene: TRBV7-9
CDR3aa: CASSLSQSADTQYF
CDR3nt: TGTGCCAGCAGCTTAAGCCAGTCCGCAGATACGCAGTATTTT

j_gene: TRBJ1-2
d_gene: NA
abundance: NA
v_gene: TRBV20-1
CDR3aa: CSARQNYGYTF
CDR3nt: TGCAGTGCCCGACAGAACTATGGCTACACCTTC

j_gene: TRBJ1-1
d_gene: NA
abundance: NA
v_gene: TRBV9
CDR3aa: CASSVVPNMNTEAFF
CDR3nt: TGTGCCAGCAGCGTAGTTCCTAACATGAACACTGAAGCTTTCTTT

j_gene: TRBJ2-3
d_gene: TRBD2
abundance: NA
v_gene: TRBV4-2
CDR3aa: CASSQEPGLAGERGTDTQYF
CDR3nt: TGTGCCAGCAGCCAAGAACCTGGACTAGCGGGGGAGCGGGGCACAGATACGCAGTATTTT

j_gene: TRBJ2-7
d_gene: TRBD2
abundance: NA
v_gene: TRBV4-1
CDR3aa: CASSLASGVFEQYF
CDR3nt: TGCGCCAGCAGCCTAGCTAGCGGGGTCTTCGAGCAGTACTTC

j_gene: TRBJ1-1
d_gene: TRBD1
abundance: NA
v_gene: TRBV7-9
CDR3aa: CASTNRGSLRNTEAFF
CDR3nt: TGTGCCAGCACGAACAGGGGGAGTCTAAGGAACACTGAAGCTTTCTTT

j_gene: TRBJ2-7
d_gene: TRBD1
abundance: NA
v_gene: TRBV28
CDR3aa: CASQRDSLREQYF
CDR3nt: TGTGCCAGCCAGAGGGACAGCCTGCGGGAGCAGTACTTC

j_gene: TRBJ1-4
d_gene: TRBD1
abundance: once
v_gene: TRBV6-5
CDR3aa: CASRRTPGGQEKLFF
CDR3nt: TGTGCCAGCAGGAGGACCCCAGGGGGACAAGAAAAACTGTTTTTT

j_gene: TRBJ1-5
d_gene: TRBD1
abundance: NA
v_gene: TRBV6-2/TRBV6-3
CDR3aa: CASSYLDRVRNQPQHF
CDR3nt: TGTGCCAGCAGTTACCTGGACAGGGTAAGGAATCAGCCCCAGCATTTT

j_gene: TRBJ2-5
d_gene: TRBD2
abundance: NA
v_gene: TRBV24-1
CDR3aa: CATSAGGMETQYF
CDR3nt: TGTGCCACCTCAGCGGGGGGTATGGAGACCCAGTACTTC

j_gene: TRBJ1-2
d_gene: TRBD1
abundance: NA
v_gene: TRBV7-2
CDR3aa: CASSRMTGEGGGYTF
CDR3nt: TGTGCCAGCAGCCGCATGACAGGGGAAGGGGGTGGCTACACCTTC

j_gene: TRBJ1-5
d_gene: TRBD1
abundance: NA
v_gene: TRBV15
CDR3aa: CATSNRGRHNQPQHF
CDR3nt: TGTGCCACCAGCAACAGGGGGCGGCACAATCAGCCCCAGCATTTT

j_gene: TRBJ2-1
d_gene: NA
abundance: NA
v_gene: TRBV29-1
CDR3aa: CSVVSGRQSGASYNEQFF
CDR3nt: TGCAGCGTTGTCTCGGGTAGACAGTCCGGAGCCTCCTACAATGAGCAGTTCTTC

j_gene: TRBJ1-1
d_gene: NA
abundance: NA
v_gene: TRBV6-5
CDR3aa: CASSYDLGTEAFF
CDR3nt: TGTGCCAGCAGTTACGACCTGGGCACTGAAGCTTTCTTT

j_gene: TRBJ1-2
d_gene: NA
abundance: NA
v_gene: TRBV7-3
CDR3aa: CASSPSGIYGYTF
CDR3nt: TGTGCCAGCAGCCCATCCGGAATCTATGGCTACACCTTC

j_gene: TRBJ1-6
d_gene: NA
abundance: NA
v_gene: TRBV9
CDR3aa: CASSATSVSGSPLHF
CDR3nt: TGTGCCAGCAGCGCGACAAGCGTTAGCGGTTCACCCCTCCACTTT

j_gene: TRBJ1-1
d_gene: NA
abundance: NA
v_gene: TRBV6-2/TRBV6-3
CDR3aa: CASSYRGGNTEAFF
CDR3nt: TGTGCCAGCAGTTACAGGGGGGGGAACACTGAAGCTTTCTTT

j_gene: TRBJ1-5
d_gene: NA
abundance: few
v_gene: TRBV6-5
CDR3aa: CASSPPGYSNQPQHF
CDR3nt: TGTGCCAGCAGCCCCCCAGGCTATAGCAATCAGCCCCAGCATTTT

j_gene: TRBJ2-7
d_gene: NA
abundance: NA
v_gene: TRBV7-7
CDR3aa: CASSLEQGPSYEQYF
CDR3nt: TGTGCTAGCAGCTTAGAACAGGGTCCATCCTACGAGCAGTACTTC

j_gene: TRBJ2-2
d_gene: NA
abundance: few
v_gene: TRBV27
CDR3aa: CASRRTTAGELFF
CDR3nt: TGTGCCAGCCGCCGGACCACGGCCGGGGAGCTGTTTTTT

j_gene: TRBJ2-1
d_gene: NA
abundance: NA
v_gene: TRBV3-1/TRBV3-2
CDR3aa: CASSQDSSVEQFF
CDR3nt: TGTGCCAGCAGCCAAGATTCGTCAGTCGAGCAGTTCTTC